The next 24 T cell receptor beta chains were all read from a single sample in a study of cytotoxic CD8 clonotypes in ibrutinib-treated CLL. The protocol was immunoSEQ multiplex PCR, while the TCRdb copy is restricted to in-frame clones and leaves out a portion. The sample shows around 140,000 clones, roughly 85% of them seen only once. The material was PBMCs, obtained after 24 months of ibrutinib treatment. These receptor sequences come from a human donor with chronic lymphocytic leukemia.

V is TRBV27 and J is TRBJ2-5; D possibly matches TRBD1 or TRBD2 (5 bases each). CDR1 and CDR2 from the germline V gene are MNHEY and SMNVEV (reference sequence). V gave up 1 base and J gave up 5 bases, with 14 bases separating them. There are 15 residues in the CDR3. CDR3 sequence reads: CASSLFGTKGETQYF. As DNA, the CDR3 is TGTGCCAGCAGTTTATTTGGGACGAAAGGGGAGACCCAGTACTTC.

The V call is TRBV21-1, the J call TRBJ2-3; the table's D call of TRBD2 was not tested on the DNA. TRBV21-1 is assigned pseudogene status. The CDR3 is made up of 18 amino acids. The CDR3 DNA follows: TGTGCCAGCAGCAAACAGGGGAGGGGACCAAATACCACAGATACGCAGTATTTT. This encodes CASSKQGRGPNTTDTQYF.

The CDR3 DNA follows: TGTGCCAGCAGTTACTCGTTCAACACTGAAGCTTTCTTT. Its protein product is CASSYSFNTEAFF. J is TRBJ1-1 and V is TRBV6-5, with D uncertain. The germline CDR1 and CDR2 sequences are MNHEY and SVGAGI. The CDR3 totals 13 residues. Deletions cut 0 bases from V and 2 bases from J, with 4 bases between.

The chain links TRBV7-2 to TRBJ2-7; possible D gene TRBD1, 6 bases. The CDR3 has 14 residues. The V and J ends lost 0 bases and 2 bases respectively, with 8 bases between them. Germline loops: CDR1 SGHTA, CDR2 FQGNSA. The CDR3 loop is CASSLAHRAYEQYF. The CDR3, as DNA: TGTGCCAGCAGCTTAGCGCACAGGGCCTACGAGCAGTACTTC. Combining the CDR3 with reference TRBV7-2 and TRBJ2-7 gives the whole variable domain GAGVSQSPSNKVTEKGKDVELRCDPISGHTALYWYRQSLGQGLEFLIYFQGNSAPDKSGLPSDRFSAERTGGSVSTLTIQRTQQEDSAVYLCASSLAHRAYEQYFGPGTRLTVT.

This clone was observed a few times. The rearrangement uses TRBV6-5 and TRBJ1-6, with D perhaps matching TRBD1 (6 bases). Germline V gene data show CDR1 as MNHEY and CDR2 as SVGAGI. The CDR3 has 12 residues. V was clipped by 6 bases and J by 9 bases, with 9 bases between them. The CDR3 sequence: CASRQGVSPLHF. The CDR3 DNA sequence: TGTGCCAGCAGACAGGGCGTTTCACCCCTCCACTTT.

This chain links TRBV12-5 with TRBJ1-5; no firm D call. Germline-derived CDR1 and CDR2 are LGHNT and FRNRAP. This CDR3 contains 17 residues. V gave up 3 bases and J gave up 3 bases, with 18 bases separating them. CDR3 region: CASGFWSRRETNQPQHF. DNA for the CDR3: TGTGCTAGTGGTTTTTGGTCCCGGAGGGAAACCAATCAGCCCCAGCATTTT.

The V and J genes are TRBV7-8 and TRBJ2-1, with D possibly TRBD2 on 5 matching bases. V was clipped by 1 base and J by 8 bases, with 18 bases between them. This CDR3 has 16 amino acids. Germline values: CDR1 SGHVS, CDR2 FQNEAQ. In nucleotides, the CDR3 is TGTGCCAGCAGCTTAGGACGTCTACCGAGGGTCGATGAGCAGTTCTTC. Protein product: CASSLGRLPRVDEQFF.

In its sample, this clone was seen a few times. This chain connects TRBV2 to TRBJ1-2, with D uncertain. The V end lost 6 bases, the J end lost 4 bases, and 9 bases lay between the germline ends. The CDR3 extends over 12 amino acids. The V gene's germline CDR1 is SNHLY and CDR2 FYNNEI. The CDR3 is CASSPHAYGYTF. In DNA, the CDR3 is TGTGCCAGCAGCCCGCACGCCTATGGCTACACCTTC.

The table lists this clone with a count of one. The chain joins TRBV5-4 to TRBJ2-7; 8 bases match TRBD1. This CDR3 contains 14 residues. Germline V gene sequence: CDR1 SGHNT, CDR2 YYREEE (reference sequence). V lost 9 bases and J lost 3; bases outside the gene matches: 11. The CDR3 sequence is CATSRGPELYEQYF. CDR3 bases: TGTGCCACTTCCAGGGGGCCAGAACTCTACGAGCAGTACTTC.

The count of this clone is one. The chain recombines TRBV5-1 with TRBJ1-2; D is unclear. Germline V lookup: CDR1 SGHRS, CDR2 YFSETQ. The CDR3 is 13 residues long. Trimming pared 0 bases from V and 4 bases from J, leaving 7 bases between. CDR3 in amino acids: CASSLDFAYGYTF. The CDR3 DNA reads TGCGCCAGCAGCTTGGACTTTGCCTATGGCTACACCTTC.

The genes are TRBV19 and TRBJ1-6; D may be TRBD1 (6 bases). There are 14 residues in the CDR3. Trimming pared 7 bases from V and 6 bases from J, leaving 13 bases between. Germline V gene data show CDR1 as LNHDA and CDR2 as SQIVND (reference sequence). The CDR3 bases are TGTGCCAGTACACCAGACAGGCGTAATTCACCCCTCCACTTT. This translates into CASTPDRRNSPLHF.

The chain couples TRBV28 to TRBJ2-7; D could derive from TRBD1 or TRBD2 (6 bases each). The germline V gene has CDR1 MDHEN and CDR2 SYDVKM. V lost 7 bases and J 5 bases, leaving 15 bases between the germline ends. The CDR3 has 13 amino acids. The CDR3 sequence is CASTPGGRHEQYF. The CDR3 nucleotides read TGTGCCAGCACCCCCGGGGGCCGACACGAGCAGTACTTC.

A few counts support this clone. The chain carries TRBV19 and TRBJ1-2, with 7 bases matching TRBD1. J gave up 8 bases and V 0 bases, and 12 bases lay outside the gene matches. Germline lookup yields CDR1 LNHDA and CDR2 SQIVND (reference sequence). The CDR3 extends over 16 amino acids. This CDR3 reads CASSIDPYTGDSGYTF. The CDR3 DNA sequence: TGTGCCAGTAGTATAGATCCTTACACAGGGGATAGCGGCTACACCTTC.

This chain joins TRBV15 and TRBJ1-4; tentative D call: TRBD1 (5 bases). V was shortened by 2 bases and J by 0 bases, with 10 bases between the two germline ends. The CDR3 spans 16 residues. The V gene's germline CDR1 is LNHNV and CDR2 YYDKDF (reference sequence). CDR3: CATSRSTGPTNEKLFF. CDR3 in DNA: TGTGCCACCAGCAGATCCACAGGCCCAACTAATGAAAAACTGTTTTTT. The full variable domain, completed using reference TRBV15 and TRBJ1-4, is DAMVIQNPRYQVTQFGKPVTLSCSQTLNHNVMYWYQQKSSQAPKLLFHYYDKDFNNEADTPDNFQSRRPNTSFCFLDIRSPGLGDTAMYLCATSRSTGPTNEKLFFGSGTQLSVL.

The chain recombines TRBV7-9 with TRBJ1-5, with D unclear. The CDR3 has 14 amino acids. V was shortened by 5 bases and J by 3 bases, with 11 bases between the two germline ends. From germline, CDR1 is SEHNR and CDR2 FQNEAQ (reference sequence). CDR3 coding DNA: TGTGCCAGCAGCCACAAGACCGACAATCAGCCCCAGCATTTT. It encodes CASSHKTDNQPQHF.

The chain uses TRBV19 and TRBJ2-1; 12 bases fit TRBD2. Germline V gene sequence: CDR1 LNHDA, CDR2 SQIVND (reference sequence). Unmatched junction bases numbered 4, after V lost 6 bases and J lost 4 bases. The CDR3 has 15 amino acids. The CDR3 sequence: CASRSTSGGYNEQFF. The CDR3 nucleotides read TGTGCCAGTAGGTCGACTAGCGGGGGTTACAATGAGCAGTTCTTC.

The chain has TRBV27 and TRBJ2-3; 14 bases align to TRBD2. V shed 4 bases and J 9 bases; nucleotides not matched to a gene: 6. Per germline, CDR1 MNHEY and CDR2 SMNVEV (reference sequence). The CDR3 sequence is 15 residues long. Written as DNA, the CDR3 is TGTGCCAGCAGTTCGACTAGCGGGGGGGCTTGGACGCAGTATTTT. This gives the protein CASSSTSGGAWTQYF.

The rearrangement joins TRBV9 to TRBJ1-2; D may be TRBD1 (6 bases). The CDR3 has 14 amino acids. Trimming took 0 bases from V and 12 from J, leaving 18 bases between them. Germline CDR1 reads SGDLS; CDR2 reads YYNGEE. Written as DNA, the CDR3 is TGTGCCAGCAGCGTAGTTTCCTCATCAGGGGCCCACACCTTC. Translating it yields CASSVVSSSGAHTF. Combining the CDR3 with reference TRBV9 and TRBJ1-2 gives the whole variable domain DSGVTQTPKHLITATGQRVTLRCSPRSGDLSVYWYQQSLDQGLQFLIQYYNGEERAKGNILERFSAQQFPDLHSELNLSSLELGDSALYFCASSVVSSSGAHTFGSGTRLTVV.

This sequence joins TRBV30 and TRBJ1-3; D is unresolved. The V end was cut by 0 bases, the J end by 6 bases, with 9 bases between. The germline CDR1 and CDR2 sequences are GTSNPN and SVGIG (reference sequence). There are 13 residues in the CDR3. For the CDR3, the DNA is TGTGCCTGGAGTGTTCCCTCTCTAAACACCATATATTTT. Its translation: CAWSVPSLNTIYF. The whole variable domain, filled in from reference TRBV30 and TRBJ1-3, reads SQTIHQWPATLVQPVGSPLSLECTVEGTSNPNLYWYRQAAGRGLQLLFYSVGIGQISSEVPQNLSASRPQDRQFILSSKKLLLSDSGFYLCAWSVPSLNTIYFGEGSWLTVV.

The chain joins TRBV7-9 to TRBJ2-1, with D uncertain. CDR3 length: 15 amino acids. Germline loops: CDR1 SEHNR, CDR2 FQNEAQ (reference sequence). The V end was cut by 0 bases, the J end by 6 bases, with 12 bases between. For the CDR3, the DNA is TGTGCCAGCAGCTTAGCATCCTCTGCTAGCAATGAGCAGTTCTTC. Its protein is CASSLASSASNEQFF.

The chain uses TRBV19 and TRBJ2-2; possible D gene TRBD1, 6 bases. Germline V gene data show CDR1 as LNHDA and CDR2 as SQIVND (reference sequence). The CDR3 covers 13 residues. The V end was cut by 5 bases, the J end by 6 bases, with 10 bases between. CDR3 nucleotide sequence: TGTGCCAGTAGTCCCACAGGGCCCGGGGAGCTGTTTTTT. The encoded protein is CASSPTGPGELFF. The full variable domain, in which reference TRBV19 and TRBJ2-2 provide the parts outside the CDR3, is DGGITQSPKYLFRKEGQNVTLSCEQNLNHDAMYWYRQDPGQGLRLIYYSQIVNDFQKGDIAEGYSVSREKKESFPLTVTSAQKNPTAFYLCASSPTGPGELFFGEGSRLTVL.

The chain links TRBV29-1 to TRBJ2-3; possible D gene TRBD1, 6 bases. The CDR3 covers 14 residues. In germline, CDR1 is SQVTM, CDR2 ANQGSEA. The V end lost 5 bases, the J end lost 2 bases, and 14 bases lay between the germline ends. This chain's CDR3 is CSVTPGQITDTQYF. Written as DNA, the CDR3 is TGCAGCGTTACCCCGGGACAAATCACAGATACGCAGTATTTT.

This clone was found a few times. The CDR3 spells CASSLESGRGQPQHF. In DNA form, the CDR3 reads TGTGCCAGCAGCTTAGAGTCAGGTAGGGGTCAGCCCCAGCATTTT. The chain couples TRBV7-6 to TRBJ1-5, with D tentatively TRBD1 (5 bases). The CDR3 runs 15 residues. With 1 base removed from V and 6 bases from J, the gap between germline ends came to 13 bases. Germline CDR1 reads SGHVS; CDR2 reads FNYEAQ.

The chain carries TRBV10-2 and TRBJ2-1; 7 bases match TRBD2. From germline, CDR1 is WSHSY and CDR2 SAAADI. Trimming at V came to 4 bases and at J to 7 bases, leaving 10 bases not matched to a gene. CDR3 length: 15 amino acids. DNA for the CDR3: TGCGCCAGCAGTGGTCTTAGCGGGTTTGGAAATGAGCAGTTCTTC. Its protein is CASSGLSGFGNEQFF.